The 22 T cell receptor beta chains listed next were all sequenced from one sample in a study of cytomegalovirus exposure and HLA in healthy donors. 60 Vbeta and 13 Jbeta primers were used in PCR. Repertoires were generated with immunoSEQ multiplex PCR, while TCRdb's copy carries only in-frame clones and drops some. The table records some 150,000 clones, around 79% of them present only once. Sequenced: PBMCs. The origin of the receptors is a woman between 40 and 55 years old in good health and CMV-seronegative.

The CDR3 loop is CASSHGLATLTQYF. In DNA form, the CDR3 reads TGTGCCAGCAGCCACGGACTAGCGACGCTAACCCAGTACTTC. The chain carries TRBV4-2 and TRBJ2-5; 9 nucleotides match TRBD2. Germline lookup yields CDR1 LGHNA and CDR2 YNFKEQ. The CDR3 spans 14 residues. Unmatched junction bases numbered 7, after V lost 3 bases and J lost 8 bases.

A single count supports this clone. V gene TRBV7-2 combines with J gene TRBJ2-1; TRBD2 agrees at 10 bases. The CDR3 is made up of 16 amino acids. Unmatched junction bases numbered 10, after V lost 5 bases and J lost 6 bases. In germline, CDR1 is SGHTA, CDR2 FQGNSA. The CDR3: CASSPRRAGGTNEQFF. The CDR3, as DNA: TGTGCCAGCAGCCCTCGTAGAGCGGGGGGGACCAATGAGCAGTTCTTC.

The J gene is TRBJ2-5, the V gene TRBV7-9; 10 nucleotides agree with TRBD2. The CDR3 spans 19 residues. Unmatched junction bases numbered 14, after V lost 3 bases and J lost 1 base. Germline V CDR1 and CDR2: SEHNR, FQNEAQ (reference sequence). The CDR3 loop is CASSFPKGASGGLQETQYF. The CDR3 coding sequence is TGTGCCAGCAGCTTCCCAAAGGGGGCTAGCGGGGGCCTCCAAGAGACCCAGTACTTC.

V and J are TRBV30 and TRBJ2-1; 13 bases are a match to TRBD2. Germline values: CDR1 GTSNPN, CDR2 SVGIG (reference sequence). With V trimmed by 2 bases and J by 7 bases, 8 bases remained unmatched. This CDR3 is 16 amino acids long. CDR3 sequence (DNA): TGTGCCTGGAGTAAATACGGGACTAGCGGGGTTAATGAGCAGTTCTTC. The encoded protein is CAWSKYGTSGVNEQFF.

The CDR3 coding sequence is TGCAGCGCCCATCGAAGGGACAGGGGGCCTACGGGCTACACCTTC. Translating it yields CSAHRRDRGPTGYTF. The genes are TRBV29-1 and TRBJ1-2; TRBD1 matches 12 bases. The J segment lost 8 bases and the V segment lost 7 bases, leaving 14 bases of the junction unmatched. Germline lookup yields CDR1 SQVTM and CDR2 ANQGSEA. The CDR3 spans 15 residues. Filled out from reference TRBV29-1 and TRBJ1-2, the complete variable domain reads SAVISQKPSRDICQRGTSLTIQCQVDSQVTMMFWYRQQPGQSLTLIATANQGSEATYESGFVIDKFPISRPNLTFSTLTVSNMSPEDSSIYLCSAHRRDRGPTGYTFGSGTRLTVV.

CDR3 in amino acids: CASSDSGLRDTGELFF. DNA of the CDR3: TGCGCCAGCAGTGATTCCGGACTCCGGGACACCGGGGAGCTGTTTTTT. The V and J genes are TRBV10-1 and TRBJ2-2; D possibly corresponds to TRBD2 (5 bases). This CDR3 has 16 amino acids. Per the germline V gene, CDR1 is WNHNN and CDR2 is SYGVQD (reference sequence). Trimming cost V 3 bases and J 3 bases, with 14 bases left between them.

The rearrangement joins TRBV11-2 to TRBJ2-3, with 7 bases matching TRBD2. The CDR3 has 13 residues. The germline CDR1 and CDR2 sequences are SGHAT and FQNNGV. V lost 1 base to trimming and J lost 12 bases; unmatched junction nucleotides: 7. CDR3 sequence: CASSLVRWTSQYF. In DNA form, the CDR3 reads TGTGCCAGCAGCTTAGTTCGGTGGACTAGTCAGTATTTT.

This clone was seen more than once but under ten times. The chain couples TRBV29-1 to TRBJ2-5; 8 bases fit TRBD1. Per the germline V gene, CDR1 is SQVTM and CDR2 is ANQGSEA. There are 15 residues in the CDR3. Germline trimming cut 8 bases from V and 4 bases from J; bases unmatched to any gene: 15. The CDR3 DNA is TGCAGCACAACCCCGGTTGACAGGGGCGGAGAGACCCAGTACTTC. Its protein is CSTTPVDRGGETQYF.

The CDR3 protein is CASRGQGNYLGYTF. CDR3 DNA sequence: TGTGCCAGCAGGGGACAGGGAAATTATCTAGGCTACACCTTC. The chain recombines TRBV28 with TRBJ1-2; TRBD1 agrees at 9 bases. With V trimmed by 6 bases and J by 8 bases, 10 bases remained unmatched. The CDR3 runs to 14 residues. The germline gives CDR1 MDHEN, CDR2 SYDVKM.

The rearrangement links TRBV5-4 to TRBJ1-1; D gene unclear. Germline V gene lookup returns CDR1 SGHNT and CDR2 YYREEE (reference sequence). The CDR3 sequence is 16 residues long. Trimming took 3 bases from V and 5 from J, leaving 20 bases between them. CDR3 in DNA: TGTGCCAGCAGCTCGCCCGAAGGATCTAGCGTGACTGAAGCTTTCTTT. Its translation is CASSSPEGSSVTEAFF.

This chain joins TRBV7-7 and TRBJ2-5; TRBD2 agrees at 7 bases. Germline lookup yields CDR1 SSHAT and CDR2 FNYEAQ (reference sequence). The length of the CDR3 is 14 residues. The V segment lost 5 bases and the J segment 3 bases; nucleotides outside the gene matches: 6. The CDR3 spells CASSPTSVKETQYF. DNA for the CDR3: TGTGCCAGCAGCCCCACTAGCGTCAAAGAGACCCAGTACTTC. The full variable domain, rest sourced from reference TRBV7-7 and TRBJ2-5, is GAGVSQSPRYKVTKRGQDVTLRCDPISSHATLYWYQQALGQGPEFLTYFNYEAQPDKSGLPSDRFSAERPEGSISTLTIQRTEQRDSAMYRCASSPTSVKETQYFGPGTRLLVL.

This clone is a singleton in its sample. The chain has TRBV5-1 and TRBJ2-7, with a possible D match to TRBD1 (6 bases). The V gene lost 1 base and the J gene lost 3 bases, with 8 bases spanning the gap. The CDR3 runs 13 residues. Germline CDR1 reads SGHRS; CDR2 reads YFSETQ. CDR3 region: CASSLRDNYEQYF. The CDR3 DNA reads TGCGCCAGCAGCTTGCGGGACAACTACGAGCAGTACTTC.

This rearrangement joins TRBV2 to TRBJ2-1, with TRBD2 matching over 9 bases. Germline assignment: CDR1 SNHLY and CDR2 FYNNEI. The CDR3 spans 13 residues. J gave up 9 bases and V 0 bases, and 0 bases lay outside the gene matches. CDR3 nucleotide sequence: TGTGCCAGCAGTGAAGCGCGGGGGGGTGAGCAGTTCTTC. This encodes CASSEARGGEQFF.

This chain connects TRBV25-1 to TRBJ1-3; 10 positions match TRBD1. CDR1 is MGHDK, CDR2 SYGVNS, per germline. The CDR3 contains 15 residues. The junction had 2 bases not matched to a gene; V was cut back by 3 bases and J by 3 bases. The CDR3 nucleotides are TGTGCCAGCAGTGAGACAGGGGGCAGTGGAAACACCATATATTTT. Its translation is CASSETGGSGNTIYF.

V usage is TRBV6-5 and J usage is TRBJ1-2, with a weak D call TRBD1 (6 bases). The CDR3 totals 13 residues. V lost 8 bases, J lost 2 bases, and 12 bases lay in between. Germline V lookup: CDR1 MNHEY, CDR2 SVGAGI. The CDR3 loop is CASSVTGNYGYTF. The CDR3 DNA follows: TGTGCCAGCTCAGTTACAGGGAACTATGGCTACACCTTC.

DNA of the CDR3: TGCAGCGTTGAAGATATGGGACAGTACTATGGCTACACCTTC. Its protein is CSVEDMGQYYGYTF. This chain joins TRBV29-1 and TRBJ1-2, with 7 nucleotides matching TRBD1. From germline, CDR1 is SQVTM and CDR2 ANQGSEA. This CDR3 region has 14 residues. V was pared by 0 bases and J by 3 bases, with 4 bases of the junction left unmatched.

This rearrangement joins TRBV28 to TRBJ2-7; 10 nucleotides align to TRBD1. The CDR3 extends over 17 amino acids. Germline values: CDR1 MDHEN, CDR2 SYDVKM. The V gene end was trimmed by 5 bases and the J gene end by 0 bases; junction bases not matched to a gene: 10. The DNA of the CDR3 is TGTGCCAGCAGTCTCTCTCCGGGACAGGGGAGCTCCTACGAGCAGTACTTC. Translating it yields CASSLSPGQGSSYEQYF.

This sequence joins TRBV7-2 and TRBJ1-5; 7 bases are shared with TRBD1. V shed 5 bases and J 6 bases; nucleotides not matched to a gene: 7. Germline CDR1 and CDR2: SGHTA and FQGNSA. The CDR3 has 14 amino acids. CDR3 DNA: TGTGCCAGCAGCGCCCGACAGGGAAGTCAGCCCCAGCATTTT. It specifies CASSARQGSQPQHF.

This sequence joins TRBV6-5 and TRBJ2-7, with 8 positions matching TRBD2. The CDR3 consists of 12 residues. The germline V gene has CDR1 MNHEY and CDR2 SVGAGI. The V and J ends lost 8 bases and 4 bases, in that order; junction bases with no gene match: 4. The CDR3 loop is CASSGGPYEQYF. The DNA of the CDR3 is TGTGCCAGCTCGGGGGGGCCGTACGAGCAGTACTTC.

CDR3 nucleotide sequence: TGTGCCAGCAGTGAGATGACAGGGTTGGACTATGGCTACACCTTC. Amino acids: CASSEMTGLDYGYTF. The chain combines TRBV2 with TRBJ1-2; 7 positions match TRBD1. Per germline, CDR1 SNHLY and CDR2 FYNNEI. After removal of 3 bases from V and 3 bases from J, the junction contained 7 bases not matched to a gene. CDR3 length equals 15 residues.

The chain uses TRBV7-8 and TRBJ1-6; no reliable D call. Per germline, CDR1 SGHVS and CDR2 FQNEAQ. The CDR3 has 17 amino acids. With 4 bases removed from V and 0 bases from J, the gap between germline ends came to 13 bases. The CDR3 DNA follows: TGTGCCAGCAGCTCTCTCGGGGAGAGCTCCTATAATTCACCCCTCCACTTT. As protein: CASSSLGESSYNSPLHF.

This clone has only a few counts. The DNA for the CDR3 is TGTGCCAGCAGCTCGGGGGGGAGTTTGACCTACGAGCAGTACTTC. This encodes CASSSGGSLTYEQYF. The chain combines TRBV11-2 with TRBJ2-7, with 8 bases aligning to TRBD2. The CDR3 spans 15 residues. Germline V gene lookup returns CDR1 SGHAT and CDR2 FQNNGV. After removal of 4 bases from V and 2 bases from J, the junction contained 7 bases not matched to a gene.